This T cell receptor (beta chain) was captured in a study of blood T cell repertoires in COVID-19. V trimming: 3 bases; J trimming: 4 bases; junction bases outside the gene matches: 6. The length of the CDR3 is 15 residues. Germline assignment: CDR1 SGHAT and CDR2 FQNNGV. Under the authors' procedure: Cell counts per sample came from amplifying reference gene primers. The data were produced by immunoSEQ multiplex PCR, yet TCRdb's version contains in-frame clones alone and is incomplete. That table furnishes V, J and clone size, whereas the DNA furnished D and trimming. The sample lists fewer than 200,000 clones, about four fifths occurring once.

The V and J genes are TRBV11-2 and TRBJ2-1; 7 positions agree with TRBD2. Specimen: peripheral blood. The TCR originated in a man in his sixties or seventies with active or convalescent COVID-19. The CDR3 DNA reads as TGTGCCAGCAGCTTTGGGACTAAACCATACAATGAGCAGTTCTTC. Residues: CASSFGTKPYNEQFF.